These T cell receptor beta chains were read from a single sample in a study of blood T cell repertoires in COVID-19. This table comes from immunoSEQ multiplex PCR, and its TCRdb copy is limited to in-frame clones, with some not included. Of about 330,000 clones listed, roughly 90% are singletons. The specimen was peripheral blood. The receptors originated from a woman between 50 and 59 years old with active or convalescent COVID-19. Each CDR3 is given with its conserved first and last residue. The D gene is left open where the match is weak. Size tells how often a clone was seen (once, few, many) or the class of an expanded clone, and some rows leave it out.

abundance,len,v_gene,d_gene,j_gene,CDR3aa,CDR3nt
.,19,TRBV3-1/TRBV3-2,TRBD1,TRBJ1-3,CASSLRTGATGPLGNTIYF,TGTGCCAGCAGCCTGCGGACAGGGGCTACGGGCCCTCTGGGAAACACCATATATTTT
.,14,TRBV7-3,.,TRBJ1-1,CASSLNTEVTEAFF,TGTGCCAGCAGCTTAAATACAGAAGTCACTGAAGCTTTCTTT
once,13,TRBV5-8,TRBD1,TRBJ1-2,CASWGQADYGYTF,TGTGCCAGCTGGGGACAGGCGGACTATGGCTACACCTTC
.,16,TRBV28,.,TRBJ2-7,CASSLSGMGRPYEQYF,TGTGCCAGCAGTTTGTCGGGGATGGGTCGGCCCTACGAGCAGTACTTC
.,14,TRBV19,TRBD1,TRBJ2-7,CASSRDRVPYEQYF,TGTGCCAGTAGTAGGGACAGGGTTCCCTACGAGCAGTACTTC
.,15,TRBV5-1,TRBD2,TRBJ2-2,CASNSGTTNTGELFF,TGCGCCAGCAACTCCGGGACTACGAACACCGGGGAGCTGTTTTTT
once,14,TRBV7-9,TRBD1,TRBJ1-3,CASSVDRAGNTIYF,TGTGCCAGCAGCGTGGACAGGGCTGGAAACACCATATATTTT
once,15,TRBV19,TRBD1,TRBJ1-1,CASSTRTGTTSEAFF,TGTGCCAGTAGTACCAGGACAGGGACGACCTCTGAAGCTTTCTTT
.,14,TRBV3-1/TRBV3-2,TRBD1,TRBJ1-1,CASSSTTGETEAFF,TGTGCCAGCAGCTCGACGACAGGGGAAACTGAAGCTTTCTTT
.,14,TRBV11-1,TRBD2,TRBJ2-1,CASSLSGNRNEQFF,TGTGCCAGCAGTCTCAGCGGGAATCGCAATGAGCAGTTCTTC
.,16,TRBV5-1,TRBD2,TRBJ2-1,CASSPGSGGARNEQFF,TGCGCCAGCAGCCCAGGTAGCGGGGGGGCGCGGAATGAGCAGTTCTTC
.,15,TRBV2,TRBD2,TRBJ2-7,CASSAGTSGIYEQYF,TGTGCCAGCAGTGCTGGGACTAGCGGGATTTACGAGCAGTACTTC
.,17,TRBV19,TRBD1,TRBJ1-2,CASSGGQGRPSNYGYTF,TGTGCCAGTAGTGGGGGACAGGGGCGTCCATCTAACTATGGCTACACCTTC
.,12,TRBV12-3/TRBV12-4,.,TRBJ2-1,CASSLRTSRQFF,TGTGCCAGCAGTTTAAGGACTTCAAGGCAGTTCTTC
.,13,TRBV11-2,TRBD1,TRBJ1-1,CASSFGQGGGAFF,TGTGCCAGCAGCTTCGGACAGGGAGGAGGAGCTTTCTTT
.,17,TRBV21-1,.,TRBJ2-3,CASSKGGLGRARDTQYF,TGTGCCAGCAGCAAAGGGGGACTCGGGAGGGCGAGAGATACGCAGTATTTT
.,19,TRBV24-1,TRBD2,TRBJ2-1,CATSSRAGTSGRHHNEQFF,TGTGCCACCAGTTCCCGGGCTGGGACTAGCGGGAGGCACCACAATGAGCAGTTCTTC
.,15,TRBV2,TRBD1,TRBJ2-7,CASSEAGTAAKTQYF,TGTGCCAGCAGTGAAGCTGGGACAGCGGCCAAGACGCAGTACTTC
.,11,TRBV28,.,TRBJ1-1,CASMRNTEAFF,TGTGCCAGCATGAGGAACACTGAAGCTTTCTTT
few,15,TRBV9,.,TRBJ1-6,CASSRPEGGGSPLHF,TGTGCCAGCAGCCGCCCTGAGGGGGGGGGATCACCCCTCCACTTT
.,16,TRBV24-1,TRBD2,TRBJ2-1,CATSDFGTSGSNEQFF,TGTGCCACCAGTGATTTCGGGACTAGCGGGAGCAATGAGCAGTTCTTC
.,14,TRBV5-1,TRBD1,TRBJ1-4,CASSRRTGNEKLFF,TGCGCCAGCAGCCGGCGGACAGGGAATGAAAAACTGTTTTTT
.,15,TRBV7-2,TRBD1,TRBJ1-2,CASSLAGTDNYGYTF,TGTGCCAGCAGCTTAGCTGGGACAGACAACTATGGCTACACCTTC
once,16,TRBV7-3,.,TRBJ2-5,CASSMGGGPSRETQYF,TGTGCCAGCAGCATGGGAGGGGGACCCTCACGGGAGACCCAGTACTTC
.,18,TRBV10-1,TRBD1,TRBJ2-2,CASSESFGGTGADGELFF,TGCGCCAGCAGTGAGTCGTTTGGTGGTACAGGGGCGGACGGGGAGCTGTTTTTT
.,14,TRBV7-9,TRBD1,TRBJ1-1,CASSKGQVGTEAFF,TGTGCCAGCAGCAAGGGACAGGTGGGCACTGAAGCTTTCTTT
.,15,TRBV30,TRBD2,TRBJ2-3,CARRSIAGGTDTQYF,TGTGCACGTCGGAGTATAGCGGGGGGTACAGATACGCAGTATTTT
.,15,TRBV5-1,TRBD1,TRBJ2-2,CASSLDTGATGELFF,TGCGCCAGCAGCTTGGATACAGGGGCGACCGGGGAGCTGTTTTTT
.,13,TRBV2,.,TRBJ2-5,CASSPRLEETQYF,TGTGCCAGCAGCCCAAGACTAGAAGAGACCCAGTACTTC
.,16,TRBV9,.,TRBJ1-1,CASSVGGRAGNTEAFF,TGTGCCAGCAGCGTAGGAGGGAGGGCCGGGAACACTGAAGCTTTCTTT
.,15,TRBV4-3,TRBD2,TRBJ2-1,CASSQGSGGDVEQFF,TGCGCCAGCAGCCAAGGGAGCGGGGGGGACGTAGAGCAGTTCTTC
.,12,TRBV27,TRBD2,TRBJ2-1,CASSLQAGAEFF,TGTGCCAGCAGTTTACAAGCGGGAGCTGAGTTCTTC
.,16,TRBV5-4,TRBD2,TRBJ2-5,CASSLGLAGIQETQYF,TGTGCCAGCAGCTTGGGACTAGCGGGGATCCAAGAGACCCAGTACTTC
.,15,TRBV7-6,.,TRBJ1-2,CASSLEGEANYGYTF,TGTGCCAGCAGCTTAGAAGGGGAAGCTAACTATGGCTACACCTTC
.,15,TRBV27,TRBD2,TRBJ2-7,CASSLGLAGVYEQYF,TGTGCCAGCAGTTTAGGCCTAGCGGGAGTCTACGAGCAGTACTTC
.,8,TRBV2,.,TRBJ2-7,CASKQGYF,TGTGCCAGTAAACAGGGATACTTC
.,14,TRBV30,.,TRBJ2-7,CAWSVGTPYYEQYF,TGTGCCTGGAGTGTTGGGACACCTTACTACGAGCAGTACTTC
once,15,TRBV7-8,.,TRBJ1-1,CASSPRDTTNTEAFF,TGTGCCAGCAGCCCCCGGGACACCACGAACACTGAAGCTTTCTTT
.,13,TRBV9,.,TRBJ1-6,CASSRSGNSPLHF,TGTGCCAGCAGCAGGTCGGGTAATTCACCCCTCCACTTT
once,14,TRBV29-1,TRBD2,TRBJ2-3,CSAGGLAGTDTQYF,TGCAGCGCTGGGGGACTAGCAGGCACAGATACGCAGTATTTT
once,14,TRBV7-3,.,TRBJ1-2,CASSLGEPGGGYTF,TGTGCCAGCAGCCTAGGGGAGCCGGGGGGAGGCTACACCTTC
.,14,TRBV3-1/TRBV3-2,TRBD1,TRBJ1-2,CASSQGRGLGGYTF,TGTGCCAGCAGCCAAGGCAGGGGGCTTGGTGGCTACACCTTC
few,15,TRBV7-9,TRBD1,TRBJ1-2,CATSDRELHNYGYTF,TGTGCCACCTCGGACAGGGAGCTACACAACTATGGCTACACCTTC
few,15,TRBV18,.,TRBJ1-5,CASSPAEGGIEPQHF,TGTGCCAGCTCACCAGCAGAAGGGGGTATTGAGCCCCAGCATTTT
.,18,TRBV4-1,.,TRBJ2-7,CASSQDPISRKVRCEQYF,TGCGCCAGCAGCCAAGATCCAATTAGCAGAAAAGTACGTTGCGAGCAGTACTTC
.,14,TRBV27,.,TRBJ1-1,CASRTGTLNTEAFF,TGTGCCAGCAGGACCGGGACACTGAACACTGAAGCTTTCTTT
.,9,TRBV28,.,TRBJ1-1,CASGISQVF,TGTGCCAGCGGTATATCACAGGTCTTT
.,13,TRBV28,.,TRBJ1-2,CASSTQNNYGYTF,TGTGCCAGCAGTACACAGAATAACTATGGCTACACCTTC
.,14,TRBV30,.,TRBJ2-1,CAWAQTGAFNEQFF,TGTGCCTGGGCCCAGACAGGAGCGTTCAATGAGCAGTTCTTC